The 25 T cell receptor beta chains below were found in one sample sequenced in a study of graft-versus-host responses after intestinal transplantation. The antigens for these receptors are not known. TCRdb keeps only in-frame clones here, not all; method: immunoSEQ multiplex PCR. The sample has 90,000 to 95,000 clones; about nine tenths are singletons. The source was unstimulated CD8+ T cells sorted from spleen or lymph node cells, collected before intestinal transplant. These TCRs come from a human donor who received an intestinal transplant.

Note on this clone: The junction shows a germline mismatch at one end, possibly a read error. The chain couples TRBV10-1 to TRBJ2-7; the D is unclear. The CDR3 is 13 amino acids. Germline V CDR1 and CDR2: WNHNN, SYGVQD (reference sequence). The CDR3 DNA is TGCGCCAGCAGTACCAGGATATACGAAGGTTTGCACTTC. It encodes CASSTRIYEGLHF.

This clone was counted a single time. The J gene is TRBJ2-7, the V gene TRBV6-5; D may be TRBD1 or TRBD2 (5 bases each). The CDR3 consists of 14 residues. V was cut by 4 bases and J by 7 bases, with 17 bases left in between. Germline CDR1 and CDR2: MNHEY and SVGAGI. CDR3 bases: TGTGCCAGCAGTTTAACCGGGGCCGAGGGGGAGCAGTACTTC. Protein product: CASSLTGAEGEQYF.

The rearrangement uses TRBV4-1 and TRBJ2-7; D might be TRBD2 (5 bases). The CDR3 loop spans 14 amino acids. Germline lookup yields CDR1 MGHRA and CDR2 YSYEKL. V lost 1 base and J lost 2, with 9 bases in between. CDR3 nucleotides: TGCGCCAGCAGCCAAGTAGGGCGGGCCTACGAGCAGTACTTC. Translating gives CASSQVGRAYEQYF.

The chain is built from TRBV11-3 and TRBJ2-5; 9 bases agree with TRBD1. The CDR3 loop spans 14 amino acids. The ends lost 5 bases at V and 3 bases at J; junction bases unmatched: 4. From germline, CDR1 is SGHNT and CDR2 YENEEA. The CDR3 DNA follows: TGTGCCAGCAGCACCGGGACAGGGAAAGAGACCCAGTACTTC. Encoded protein: CASSTGTGKETQYF.

The chain couples TRBV15 to TRBJ1-2; no definite D call. Germline values: CDR1 LNHNV, CDR2 YYDKDF (reference sequence). This CDR3 comprises 13 residues. V was pared by 3 bases and J by 4 bases, with 9 bases between. The CDR3 DNA is TGTGCCACCAGCAGCCTCCCGAGCTATGGCTACACCTTC. Protein sequence: CATSSLPSYGYTF.

The V gene is TRBV28, the J gene TRBJ2-5; D not certain. In germline, CDR1 is MDHEN, CDR2 SYDVKM. Trimming took 6 bases from V and 2 from J, leaving 13 bases between them. The CDR3 covers 14 residues. The CDR3, as DNA: TGTGCCAGCAGCCCCGACCCAGGACAAGAGACCCAGTACTTC. It yields the protein CASSPDPGQETQYF. The full variable domain, with the rest looked up from reference TRBV28 and TRBJ2-5, is DVKVTQSSRYLVKRTGEKVFLECVQDMDHENMFWYRQDPGLGLRLIYFSYDVKMKEKGDIPEGYSVSREKKERFSLILESASTNQTSMYLCASSPDPGQETQYFGPGTRLLVL.

The chain carries TRBV9 and TRBJ2-3; the D is unclear. Per the germline V gene, CDR1 is SGDLS and CDR2 is YYNGEE. CDR3 length equals 15 residues. Trimming left V 4 bases short and J 2 bases short, with 14 bases between. The CDR3 DNA reads TGTGCCAGCAGCTCCCCCCAGTATCTCACAGATACGCAGTATTTT. It codes for CASSSPQYLTDTQYF.

The chain employs TRBV6-5 and TRBJ2-5, with no clear D. The CDR3 runs 11 residues. Germline V gene sequence: CDR1 MNHEY, CDR2 SVGAGI. V dropped 1 base and J dropped 5 bases, with 2 bases sitting between them. The CDR3 sequence: CASSYYETQYF. CDR3 bases: TGTGCCAGCAGTTACTACGAGACCCAGTACTTC.

The chain has TRBV4-1 and TRBJ2-7; D ambiguous. In germline, CDR1 is MGHRA, CDR2 YSYEKL. This CDR3 region has 14 residues. V was clipped by 0 bases and J by 0 bases, with 6 bases between them. The CDR3 nucleotides are TGCGCCAGCAGCCAAGAGCCGGCCTCCTACGAGCAGTACTTC. As protein: CASSQEPASYEQYF.

J is TRBJ2-7 and V is TRBV11-1, with D perhaps given as TRBD1 or TRBD2 (6 bases each). Trimming took off 3 bases at V and 4 bases at J, with 10 bases between the two ends. CDR1 is SGHAT and CDR2 is FQDESV in the germline V gene (reference sequence). The CDR3 extends over 13 amino acids. CDR3 DNA sequence: TGTGCCAGCAGCTTGGGGGGCTTATACGAGCAGTACTTC. This encodes CASSLGGLYEQYF.

The chain is built from TRBV5-4 and TRBJ2-3; 11 bases line up with TRBD2. Germline lookup yields CDR1 SGHNT and CDR2 YYREEE (reference sequence). The CDR3 covers 19 residues. V dropped 1 base and J dropped 5; count of bases not matched to a gene: 15. This CDR3 is CASSLIPWTSGSVLDTQYF. CDR3 bases: TGTGCCAGCAGCTTGATCCCCTGGACTAGCGGGTCTGTTTTAGATACGCAGTATTTT. Supplemented by reference TRBV5-4 and TRBJ2-3, the full variable domain reads ETGVTQSPTHLIKTRGQQVTLRCSSQSGHNTVSWYQQALGQGPQFIFQYYREEENGRGNFPPRFSGLQFPNYSSELNVNALELDDSALYLCASSLIPWTSGSVLDTQYFGPGTRLTVL.

The chain is built from TRBV6-5 and TRBJ2-3; D is unresolved. Germline loops: CDR1 MNHEY, CDR2 SVGAGI. The CDR3 is made up of 13 amino acids. With 4 bases removed from V and 4 bases from J, the gap between germline ends came to 9 bases. CDR3 nucleotide sequence: TGTGCCAGCAGTTTGCTGTTTTCAGATACGCAGTATTTT. Amino acids: CASSLLFSDTQYF.

The chain carries TRBV9 and TRBJ1-4; 7 nucleotides align to TRBD1. Germline lookup yields CDR1 SGDLS and CDR2 YYNGEE. The CDR3 runs to 16 residues. The J segment lost 5 bases and the V segment lost 2 bases, leaving 9 bases of the junction unmatched. The chain's CDR3 is CASSVYTGTDNEKLFF. The CDR3 nucleotides read TGTGCCAGCAGCGTGTACACCGGGACAGACAATGAAAAACTGTTTTTT.

This chain connects TRBV5-6 to TRBJ2-1; D gene ambiguous. CDR3 length equals 13 residues. Germline CDR1 SGHDT, CDR2 YYEEEE. Between the trimmed V and J ends, which lost 1 base and 8 bases, there was a span of 10 bases. In nucleotides, the CDR3 is TGTGCCAGCAGCTTGTTGATCTTTGATGAGCAGTTCTTC. Protein sequence: CASSLLIFDEQFF.

The rearrangement links TRBV6-5 to TRBJ2-7; 12 bases are a match to TRBD1. With 10 bases clipped from V and 5 bases from J, the junction kept 12 bases outside the gene matches. This CDR3 is built from 15 residues. Germline CDR1 reads MNHEY; CDR2 reads SVGAGI. Here the CDR3 DNA reads TGTGCCACCAACCTCGCGGGACAGGGGGCCGACGAGCAGTACTTC. Its translation is CATNLAGQGADEQYF.

The chain recombines TRBV5-1 with TRBJ1-2, with 7 bases that match TRBD1. J gave up 1 base and V 5 bases, and 11 bases lay outside the gene matches. The CDR3 has 16 residues. Per germline, CDR1 SGHRS and CDR2 YFSETQ. The DNA for the CDR3 is TGCGCCAGCAGGACCCATGCCAGGGGGTTTAACTATGGCTACACCTTC. Its protein is CASRTHARGFNYGYTF.

The chain uses TRBV6-6 and TRBJ1-6; no clear D gene. V was shortened by 3 bases and J by 8 bases, with 14 bases between the two germline ends. The CDR3 runs 15 residues. CDR1 is MNHNY and CDR2 is SVGAGI in the germline V gene (reference sequence). CDR3 protein: CASSYFQTDYSPLHF. The CDR3, as DNA: TGTGCCAGCAGTTATTTCCAGACTGACTATTCACCCCTCCACTTT.

As for this clone: Sequence at one end of the junction differs from germline and may be a read error. The chain couples TRBV4-1 to TRBJ2-7; unclear D gene. Germline loops: CDR1 MGHRA, CDR2 YSYEKL. The CDR3 extends over 12 amino acids. The CDR3 sequence: CAGSQDSNEQYF. In DNA, the CDR3 is TGCGCCGGCAGCCAAGATAGCAACGAGCAGTACTTC.

The gene calls are TRBV6-5 and TRBJ2-7; no clear D gene. The CDR3 loop spans 11 amino acids. V was shortened by 7 bases and J by 3 bases, with 7 bases between the two germline ends. Germline V CDR1 and CDR2: MNHEY, SVGAGI. CDR3 nucleotides: TGTGCCAGCACCAGTTACTACGAGCAGTACTTC. This translates into CASTSYYEQYF.

The chain employs TRBV5-1 and TRBJ1-1; D remains ambiguous. The CDR3 consists of 13 residues. Germline-derived CDR1 and CDR2 are SGHRS and YFSETQ. The V end lost 4 bases, the J end lost 3 bases, and 10 bases lay between the germline ends. The CDR3: CASSPLMHTEAFF. The CDR3 DNA sequence: TGCGCCAGCAGCCCCCTCATGCACACTGAAGCTTTCTTT.

The gene calls are TRBV10-3 and TRBJ1-6; 7 nucleotides line up with TRBD1. CDR3 length: 15 amino acids. With V trimmed by 6 bases and J by 7 bases, 9 bases remained unmatched. Germline lookup yields CDR1 ENHRY and CDR2 SYGVKD. The CDR3 bases are TGTGCCATCAGCACCGGGACAGCATCAAATTCACCCCTCCACTTT. Translated, it gives CAISTGTASNSPLHF.

This clone was seen a single time. The chain links TRBV5-1 to TRBJ2-1; 7 bases are a match to TRBD2. The ends lost 1 base at V and 6 bases at J; junction bases unmatched: 10. Looked up from germline, CDR1 is SGHRS and CDR2 is YFSETQ. The length of the CDR3 is 16 residues. CDR3 amino acids: CASSLPRGLESNEQFF. The CDR3 DNA follows: TGCGCCAGCAGCTTGCCCCGAGGACTAGAATCCAATGAGCAGTTCTTC.

This clone is a singleton in its sample. CDR3: CARSNQLATEQYF. The CDR3 nucleotides read TGTGCCAGAAGCAACCAATTAGCGACCGAGCAGTACTTC. The rearrangement links TRBV5-3 to TRBJ2-7, with a possible D match to TRBD2 (5 bases). TRBV5-3 is recorded as an ORF, its role being uncertain. Trimming cost V 4 bases and J 6 bases, with 14 bases left between them. The CDR3 covers 13 residues.

The V call is TRBV28, the J call TRBJ1-1; the D gene is possibly TRBD1 (5 bases). V was clipped by 5 bases and J by 3 bases, with 10 bases between them. CDR1 and CDR2 (germline): MDHEN, SYDVKM. This CDR3 has 13 residues. CDR3 region: CASSLQDDTEAFF. CDR3 nucleotide sequence: TGTGCCAGCAGTCTACAGGATGACACTGAAGCTTTCTTT.

This sequence joins TRBV5-4 and TRBJ1-6, with 11 nucleotides matching TRBD1. After removal of 4 bases from V and 8 bases from J, the junction contained 5 bases not matched to a gene. This CDR3 has 15 residues. CDR1 and CDR2 (germline): SGHNT, YYREEE (reference sequence). CDR3 DNA sequence: TGTGCCAGCAGCGTTCCGGGACAGGGGGATTCACCCCTCCACTTT. Protein sequence: CASSVPGQGDSPLHF.